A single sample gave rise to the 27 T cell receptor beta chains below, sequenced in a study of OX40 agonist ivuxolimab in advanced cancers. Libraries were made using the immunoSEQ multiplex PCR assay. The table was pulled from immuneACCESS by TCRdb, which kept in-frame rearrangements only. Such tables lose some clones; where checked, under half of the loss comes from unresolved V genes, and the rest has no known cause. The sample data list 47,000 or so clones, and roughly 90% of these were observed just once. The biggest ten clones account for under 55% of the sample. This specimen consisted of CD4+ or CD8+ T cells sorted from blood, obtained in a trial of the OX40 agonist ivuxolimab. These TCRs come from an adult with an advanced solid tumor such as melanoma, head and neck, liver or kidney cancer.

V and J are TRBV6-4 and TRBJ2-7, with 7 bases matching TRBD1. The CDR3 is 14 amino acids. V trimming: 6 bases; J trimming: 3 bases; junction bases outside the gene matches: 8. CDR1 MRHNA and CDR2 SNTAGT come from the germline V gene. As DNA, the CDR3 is TGTGCCAGCAGACCGGGACAGACAGACTACGAGCAGTACTTC. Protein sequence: CASRPGQTDYEQYF.

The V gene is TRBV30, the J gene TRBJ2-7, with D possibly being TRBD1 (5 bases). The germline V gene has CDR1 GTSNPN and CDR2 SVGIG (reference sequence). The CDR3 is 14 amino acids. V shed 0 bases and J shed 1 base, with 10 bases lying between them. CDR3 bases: TGTGCCTGGAGTGTATGGCAGGGTTCCTACGAGCAGTACTTC. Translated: CAWSVWQGSYEQYF.

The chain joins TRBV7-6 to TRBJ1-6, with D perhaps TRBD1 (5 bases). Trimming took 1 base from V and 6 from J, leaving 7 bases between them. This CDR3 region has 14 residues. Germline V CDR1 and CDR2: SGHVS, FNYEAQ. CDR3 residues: CASSLGGANSPLHF. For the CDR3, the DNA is TGTGCCAGCAGCTTAGGAGGGGCTAATTCACCCCTCCACTTT. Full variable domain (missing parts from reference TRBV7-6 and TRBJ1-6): GAGVSQSPRYKVTKRGQDVALRCDPISGHVSLYWYRQALGQGPEFLTYFNYEAQQDKSGLPNDRFSAERPEGSISTLTIQRTEQRDSAMYRCASSLGGANSPLHFGNGTRLTVT.

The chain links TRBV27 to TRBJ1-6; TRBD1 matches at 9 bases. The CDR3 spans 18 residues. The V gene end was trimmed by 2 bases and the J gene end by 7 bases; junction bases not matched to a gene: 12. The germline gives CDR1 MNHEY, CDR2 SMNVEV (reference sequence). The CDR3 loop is CASSLVGGTGRSNSPLHF. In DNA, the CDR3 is TGTGCCAGCAGTTTAGTAGGCGGGACAGGGAGATCCAATTCACCCCTCCACTTT.

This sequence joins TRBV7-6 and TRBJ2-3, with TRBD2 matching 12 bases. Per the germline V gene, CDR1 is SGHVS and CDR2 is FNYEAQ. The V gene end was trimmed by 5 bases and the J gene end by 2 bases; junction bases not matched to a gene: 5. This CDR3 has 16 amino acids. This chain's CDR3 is CASSSGLAGPTDTQYF. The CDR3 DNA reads TGTGCCAGCAGCAGTGGACTAGCGGGGCCCACAGATACGCAGTATTTT.

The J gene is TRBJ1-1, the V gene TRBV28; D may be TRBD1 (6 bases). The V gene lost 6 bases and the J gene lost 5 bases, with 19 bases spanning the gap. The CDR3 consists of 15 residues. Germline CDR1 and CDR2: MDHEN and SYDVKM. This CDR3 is CASSPDRPDVTEAFF. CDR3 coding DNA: TGTGCCAGCAGCCCGGACAGACCCGACGTTACTGAAGCTTTCTTT.

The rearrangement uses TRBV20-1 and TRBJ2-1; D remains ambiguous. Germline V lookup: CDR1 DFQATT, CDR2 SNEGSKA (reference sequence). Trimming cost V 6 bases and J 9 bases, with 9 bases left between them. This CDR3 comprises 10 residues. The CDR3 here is CSASSGEQFF. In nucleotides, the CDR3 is TGCAGTGCCTCGAGTGGTGAGCAGTTCTTC.

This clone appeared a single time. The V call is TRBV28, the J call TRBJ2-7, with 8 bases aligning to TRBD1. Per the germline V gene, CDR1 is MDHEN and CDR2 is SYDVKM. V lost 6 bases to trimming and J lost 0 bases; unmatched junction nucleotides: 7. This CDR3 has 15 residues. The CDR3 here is CASSLRDRNSYEQYF. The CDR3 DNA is TGTGCCAGCAGCCTCCGGGACAGGAACTCCTACGAGCAGTACTTC.

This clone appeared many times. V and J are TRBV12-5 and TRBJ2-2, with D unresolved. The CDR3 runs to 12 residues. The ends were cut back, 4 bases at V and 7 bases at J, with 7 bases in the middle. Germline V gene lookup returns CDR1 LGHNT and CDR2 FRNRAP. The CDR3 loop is CASGSDVGELFF. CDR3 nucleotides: TGTGCTAGTGGTTCGGACGTCGGGGAGCTGTTTTTT. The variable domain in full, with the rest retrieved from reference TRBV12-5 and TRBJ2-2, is DARVTQTPRHKVTEMGQEVTMRCQPILGHNTVFWYRQTMMQGLELLAYFRNRAPLDDSGMPKDRFSAEMPDATLATLKIQPSEPRDSAVYFCASGSDVGELFFGEGSRLTVL.

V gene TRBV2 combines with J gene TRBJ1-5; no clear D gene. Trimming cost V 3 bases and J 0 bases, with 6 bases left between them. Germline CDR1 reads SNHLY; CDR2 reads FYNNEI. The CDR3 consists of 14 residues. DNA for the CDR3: TGTGCCAGCAGTGATGGCCCTAGCAATCAGCCCCAGCATTTT. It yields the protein CASSDGPSNQPQHF.

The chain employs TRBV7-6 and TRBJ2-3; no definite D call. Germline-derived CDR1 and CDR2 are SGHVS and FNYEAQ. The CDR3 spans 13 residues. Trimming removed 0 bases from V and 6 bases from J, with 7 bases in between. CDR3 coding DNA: TGTGCCAGCAGCTTAGCTGACTCGGATACGCAGTATTTT. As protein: CASSLADSDTQYF.

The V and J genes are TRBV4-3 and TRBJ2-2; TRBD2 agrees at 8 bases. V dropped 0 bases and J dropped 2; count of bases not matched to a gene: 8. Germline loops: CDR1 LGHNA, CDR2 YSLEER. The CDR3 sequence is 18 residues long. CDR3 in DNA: TGCGCCAGCAGCCAAGATCCCAGCGGGGGTCTAAACACCGGGGAGCTGTTTTTT. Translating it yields CASSQDPSGGLNTGELFF.

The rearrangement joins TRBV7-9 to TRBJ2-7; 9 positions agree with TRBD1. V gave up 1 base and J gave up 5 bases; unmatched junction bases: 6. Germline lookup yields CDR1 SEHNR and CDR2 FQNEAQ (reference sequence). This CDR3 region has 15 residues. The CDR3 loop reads CASSLVQGAPHEQYF. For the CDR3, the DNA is TGTGCCAGCAGCTTAGTACAGGGGGCGCCTCACGAGCAGTACTTC.

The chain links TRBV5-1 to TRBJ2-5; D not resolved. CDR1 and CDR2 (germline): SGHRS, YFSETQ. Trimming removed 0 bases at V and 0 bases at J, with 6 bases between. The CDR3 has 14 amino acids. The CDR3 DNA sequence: TGCGCCAGCAGCTTGGAAGGAGACCAAGAGACCCAGTACTTC. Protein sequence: CASSLEGDQETQYF.

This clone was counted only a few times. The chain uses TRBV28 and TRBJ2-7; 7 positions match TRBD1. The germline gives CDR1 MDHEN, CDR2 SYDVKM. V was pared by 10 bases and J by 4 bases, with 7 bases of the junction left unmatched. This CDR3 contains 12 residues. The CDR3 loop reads CAMNRGGYEQYF. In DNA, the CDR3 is TGTGCCATGAACAGGGGTGGGTACGAGCAGTACTTC.

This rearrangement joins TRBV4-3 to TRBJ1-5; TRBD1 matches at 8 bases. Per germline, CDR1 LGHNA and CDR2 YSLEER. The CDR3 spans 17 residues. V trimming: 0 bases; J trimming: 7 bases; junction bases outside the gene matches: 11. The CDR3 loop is CASSQDRRTGKEQPQHF. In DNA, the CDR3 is TGCGCCAGCAGCCAAGATAGGAGGACAGGGAAGGAGCAGCCCCAGCATTTT.

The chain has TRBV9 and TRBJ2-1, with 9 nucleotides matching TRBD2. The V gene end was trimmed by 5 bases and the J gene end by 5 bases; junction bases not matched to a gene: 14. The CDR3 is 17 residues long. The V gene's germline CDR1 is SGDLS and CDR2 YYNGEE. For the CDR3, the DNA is TGTGCCAGCAGTGCCGGCGGGAGGAGCGGGGGGAACAATGAGCAGTTCTTC. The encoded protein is CASSAGGRSGGNNEQFF.

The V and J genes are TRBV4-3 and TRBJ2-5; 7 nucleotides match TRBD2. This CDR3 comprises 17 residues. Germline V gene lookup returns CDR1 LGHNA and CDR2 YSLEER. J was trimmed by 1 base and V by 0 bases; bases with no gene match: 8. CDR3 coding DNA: TGCGCCAGCAGCCAAGAAGGTTTGGGAGGGCCCCAAGAGACCCAGTACTTC. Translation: CASSQEGLGGPQETQYF.

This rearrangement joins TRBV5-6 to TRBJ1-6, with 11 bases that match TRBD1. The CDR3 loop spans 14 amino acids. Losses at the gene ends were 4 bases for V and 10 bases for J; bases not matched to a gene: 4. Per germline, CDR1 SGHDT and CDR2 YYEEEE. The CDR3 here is CASSDGTGGSPLHF. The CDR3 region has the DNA TGTGCCAGCAGCGACGGGACAGGGGGGTCACCCCTCCACTTT.

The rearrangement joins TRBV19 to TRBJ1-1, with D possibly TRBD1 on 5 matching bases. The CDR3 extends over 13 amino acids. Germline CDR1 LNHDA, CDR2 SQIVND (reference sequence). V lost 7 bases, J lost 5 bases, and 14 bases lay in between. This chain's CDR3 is CASTPGLGTEAFF. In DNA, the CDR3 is TGTGCCAGTACCCCAGGGCTGGGGACTGAAGCTTTCTTT.

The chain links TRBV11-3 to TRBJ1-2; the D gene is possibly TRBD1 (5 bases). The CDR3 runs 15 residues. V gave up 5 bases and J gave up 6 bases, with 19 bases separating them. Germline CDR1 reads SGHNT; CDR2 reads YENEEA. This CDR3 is CASSRSDTRTNGYTF. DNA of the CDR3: TGTGCCAGCAGCCGGTCGGACACGAGGACGAATGGCTACACCTTC.

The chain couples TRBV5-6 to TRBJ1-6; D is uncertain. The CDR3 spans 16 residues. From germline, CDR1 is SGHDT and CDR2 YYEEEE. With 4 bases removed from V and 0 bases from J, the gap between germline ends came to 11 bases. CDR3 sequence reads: CASSPDGGSYNSPLHF. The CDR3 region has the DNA TGTGCCAGCAGCCCGGACGGAGGCTCCTATAATTCACCCCTCCACTTT.

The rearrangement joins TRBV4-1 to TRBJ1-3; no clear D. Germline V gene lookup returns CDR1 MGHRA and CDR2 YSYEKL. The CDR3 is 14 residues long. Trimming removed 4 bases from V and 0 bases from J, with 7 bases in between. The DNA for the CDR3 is TGCGCCAGCAGCCCCCTCCTCTCTGGAAACACCATATATTTT. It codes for CASSPLLSGNTIYF.

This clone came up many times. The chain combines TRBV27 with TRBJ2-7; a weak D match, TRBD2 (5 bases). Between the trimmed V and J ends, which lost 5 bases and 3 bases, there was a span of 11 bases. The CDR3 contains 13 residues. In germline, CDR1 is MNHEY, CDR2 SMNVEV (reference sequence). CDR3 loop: CASSTRAYYEQYF. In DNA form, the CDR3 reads TGTGCCAGCAGTACGAGGGCCTACTACGAGCAGTACTTC.

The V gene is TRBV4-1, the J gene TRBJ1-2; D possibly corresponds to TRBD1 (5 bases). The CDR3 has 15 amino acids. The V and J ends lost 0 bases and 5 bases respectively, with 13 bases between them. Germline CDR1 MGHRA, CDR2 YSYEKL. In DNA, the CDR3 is TGCGCCAGCAGCCAAGAAACGGGGGAGGGGTATGGCTACACCTTC. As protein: CASSQETGEGYGYTF.

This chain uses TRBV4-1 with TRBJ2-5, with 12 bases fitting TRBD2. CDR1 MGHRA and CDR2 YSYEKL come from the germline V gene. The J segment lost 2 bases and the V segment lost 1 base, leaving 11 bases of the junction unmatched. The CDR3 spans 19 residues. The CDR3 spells CASSQGILAGGAGQETQYF. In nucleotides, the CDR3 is TGCGCCAGCAGCCAAGGCATACTAGCGGGGGGAGCAGGGCAAGAGACCCAGTACTTC.

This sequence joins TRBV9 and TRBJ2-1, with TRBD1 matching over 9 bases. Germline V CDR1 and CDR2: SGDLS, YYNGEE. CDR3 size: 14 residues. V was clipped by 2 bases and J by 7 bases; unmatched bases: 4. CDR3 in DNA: TGTGCCAGCAGCGTGACAGGGGGAGGGAATGAGCAGTTCTTC. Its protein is CASSVTGGGNEQFF. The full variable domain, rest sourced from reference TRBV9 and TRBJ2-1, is DSGVTQTPKHLITATGQRVTLRCSPRSGDLSVYWYQQSLDQGLQFLIQYYNGEERAKGNILERFSAQQFPDLHSELNLSSLELGDSALYFCASSVTGGGNEQFFGPGTRLTVL.